The TCR beta chain under discussion was sequenced for a study of T cell changes during pregnancy in multiple sclerosis. This clone was detected only once. The V gene's germline CDR1 is SGHNT and CDR2 YYREEE (reference sequence). This CDR3 spans 15 amino acids. V was pared by 3 bases and J by 4 bases, with 8 bases of the junction left unmatched. Only in-frame clones appear in the TCRdb table, and some are missing; sequencing was by immunoSEQ multiplex PCR. The sample lists roughly 29,000 clones, roughly 89% seen once, with under 3.5% in the top ten. The sequencing here drew on CD4+ T cells from peripheral blood mononuclear cells, taken in the first trimester of pregnancy. The gene calls are TRBV5-4 and TRBJ2-3, with 7 bases lining up with TRBD2. This receptor was obtained from a female donor in good health, enrolled as a control in a pregnancy study. CDR3 protein: CASSSQRDRADTQYF. The CDR3 DNA reads TGTGCCAGCAGCTCTCAGCGGGATCGCGCAGATACGCAGTATTTT. The entire variable domain, with the rest obtained from reference TRBV5-4 and TRBJ2-3, is as follows: ETGVTQSPTHLIKTRGQQVTLRCSSQSGHNTVSWYQQALGQGPQFIFQYYREEENGRGNFPPRFSGLQFPNYSSELNVNALELDDSALYLCASSSQRDRADTQYFGPGTRLTVL.